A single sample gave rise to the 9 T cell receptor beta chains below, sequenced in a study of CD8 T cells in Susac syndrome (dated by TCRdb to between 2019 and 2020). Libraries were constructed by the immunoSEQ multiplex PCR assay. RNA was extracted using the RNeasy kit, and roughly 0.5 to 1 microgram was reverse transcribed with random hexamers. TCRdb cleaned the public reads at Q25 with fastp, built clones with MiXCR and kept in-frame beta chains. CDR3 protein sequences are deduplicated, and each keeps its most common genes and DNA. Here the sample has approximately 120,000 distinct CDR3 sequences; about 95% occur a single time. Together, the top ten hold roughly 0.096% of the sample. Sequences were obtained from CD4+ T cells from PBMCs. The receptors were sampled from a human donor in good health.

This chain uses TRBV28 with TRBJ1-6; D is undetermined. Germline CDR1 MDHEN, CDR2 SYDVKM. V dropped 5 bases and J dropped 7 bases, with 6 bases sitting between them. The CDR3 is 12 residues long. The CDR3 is CASSLQNSPLHF. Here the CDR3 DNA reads TGTGCCAGCAGTCTACAGAATTCACCCCTCCACTTT.

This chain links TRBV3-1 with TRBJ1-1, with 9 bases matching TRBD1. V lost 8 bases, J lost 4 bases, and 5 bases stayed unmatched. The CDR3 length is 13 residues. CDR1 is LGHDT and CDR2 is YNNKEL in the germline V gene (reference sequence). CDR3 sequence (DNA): TGTGCCAGCCGGCGACAGGGGGTCACTGAAGCTTTCTTT. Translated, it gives CASRRQGVTEAFF.

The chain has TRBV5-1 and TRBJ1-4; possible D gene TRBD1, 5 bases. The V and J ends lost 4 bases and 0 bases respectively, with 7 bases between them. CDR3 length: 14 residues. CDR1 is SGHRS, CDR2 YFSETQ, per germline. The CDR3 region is CASSRTTTNEKLFF. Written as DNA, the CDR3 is TGCGCCAGCAGCCGGACAACAACTAATGAAAAACTGTTTTTT.

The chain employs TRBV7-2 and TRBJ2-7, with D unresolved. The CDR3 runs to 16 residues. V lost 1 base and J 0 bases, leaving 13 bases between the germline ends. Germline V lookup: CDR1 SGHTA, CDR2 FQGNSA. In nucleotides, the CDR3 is TGTGCCAGCAGCTTAGGTACCCGGGTTAACTCCTACGAGCAGTACTTC. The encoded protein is CASSLGTRVNSYEQYF.

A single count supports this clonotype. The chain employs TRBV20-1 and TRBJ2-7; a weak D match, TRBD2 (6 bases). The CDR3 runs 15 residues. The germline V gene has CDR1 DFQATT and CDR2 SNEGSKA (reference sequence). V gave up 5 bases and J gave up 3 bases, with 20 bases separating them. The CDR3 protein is CSARNPGLVNYEQYF. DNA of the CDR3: TGCAGTGCTCGAAACCCGGGACTGGTAAACTACGAGCAGTACTTC.

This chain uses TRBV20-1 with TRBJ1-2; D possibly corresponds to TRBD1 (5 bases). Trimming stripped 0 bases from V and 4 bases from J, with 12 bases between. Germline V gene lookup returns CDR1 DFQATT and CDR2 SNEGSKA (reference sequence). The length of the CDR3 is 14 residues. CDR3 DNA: TGCAGTGCTAGAGATCATGGGGGGGGCTATGGCTACACCTTC. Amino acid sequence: CSARDHGGGYGYTF.

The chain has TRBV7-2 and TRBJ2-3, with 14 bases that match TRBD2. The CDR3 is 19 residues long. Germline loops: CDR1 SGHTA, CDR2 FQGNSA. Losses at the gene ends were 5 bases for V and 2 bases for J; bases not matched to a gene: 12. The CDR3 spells CASSPESRTSGGFTDTQYF. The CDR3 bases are TGTGCCAGCAGCCCGGAGAGCCGGACTAGCGGGGGGTTCACAGATACGCAGTATTTT.

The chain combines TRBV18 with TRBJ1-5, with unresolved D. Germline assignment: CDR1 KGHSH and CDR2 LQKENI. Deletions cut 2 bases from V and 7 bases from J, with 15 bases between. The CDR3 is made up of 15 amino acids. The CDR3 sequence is CASSPGVPESQPQHF. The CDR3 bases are TGTGCCAGCTCACCAGGGGTCCCCGAGAGCCAGCCCCAGCATTTT.

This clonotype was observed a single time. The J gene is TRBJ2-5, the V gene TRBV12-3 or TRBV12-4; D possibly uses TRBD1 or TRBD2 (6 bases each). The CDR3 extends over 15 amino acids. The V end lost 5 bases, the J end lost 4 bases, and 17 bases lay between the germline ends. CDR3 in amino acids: CASSEEQGLSETQYF. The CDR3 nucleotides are TGTGCCAGCAGTGAGGAACAGGGACTCTCAGAGACCCAGTACTTC.